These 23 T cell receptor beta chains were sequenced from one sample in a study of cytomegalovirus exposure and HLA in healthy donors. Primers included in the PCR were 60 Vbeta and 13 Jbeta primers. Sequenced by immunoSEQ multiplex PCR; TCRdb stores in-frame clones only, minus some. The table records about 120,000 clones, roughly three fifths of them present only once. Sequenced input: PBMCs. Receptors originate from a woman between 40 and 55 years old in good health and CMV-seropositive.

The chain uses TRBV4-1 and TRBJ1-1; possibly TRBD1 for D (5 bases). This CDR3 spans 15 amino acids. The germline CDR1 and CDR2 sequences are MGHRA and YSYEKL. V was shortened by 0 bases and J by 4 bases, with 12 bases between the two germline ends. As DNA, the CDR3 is TGCGCCAGCAGCCAAGAAGGGCAGGGTTTCACTGAAGCTTTCTTT. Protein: CASSQEGQGFTEAFF.

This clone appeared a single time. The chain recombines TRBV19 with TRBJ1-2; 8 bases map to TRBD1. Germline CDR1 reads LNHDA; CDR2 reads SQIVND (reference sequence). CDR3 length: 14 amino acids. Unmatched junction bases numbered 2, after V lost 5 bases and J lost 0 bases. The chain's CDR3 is CASSETGANYGYTF. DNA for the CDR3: TGTGCCAGTAGTGAGACAGGGGCTAACTATGGCTACACCTTC.

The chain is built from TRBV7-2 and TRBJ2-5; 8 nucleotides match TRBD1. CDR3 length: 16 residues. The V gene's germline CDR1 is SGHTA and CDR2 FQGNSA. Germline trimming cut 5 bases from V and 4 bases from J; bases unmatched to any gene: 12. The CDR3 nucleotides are TGTGCCAGCAGCGGTACTGGGACAGGTAGCAGAGAGACCCAGTACTTC. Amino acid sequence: CASSGTGTGSRETQYF.

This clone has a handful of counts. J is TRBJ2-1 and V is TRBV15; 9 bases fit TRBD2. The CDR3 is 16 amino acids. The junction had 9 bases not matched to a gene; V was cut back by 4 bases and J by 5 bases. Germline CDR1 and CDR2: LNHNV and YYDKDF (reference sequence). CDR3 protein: CATSILGAGGDNEQFF. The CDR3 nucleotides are TGTGCCACCAGCATCTTGGGAGCGGGAGGAGACAATGAGCAGTTCTTC.

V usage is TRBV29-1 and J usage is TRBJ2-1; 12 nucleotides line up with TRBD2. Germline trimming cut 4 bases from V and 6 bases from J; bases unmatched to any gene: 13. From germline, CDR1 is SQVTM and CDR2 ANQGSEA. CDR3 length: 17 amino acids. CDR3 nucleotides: TGCAGCGTTGGGGAGGTAAAACTAGCGGGAGGCCCCAATGAGCAGTTCTTC. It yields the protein CSVGEVKLAGGPNEQFF.

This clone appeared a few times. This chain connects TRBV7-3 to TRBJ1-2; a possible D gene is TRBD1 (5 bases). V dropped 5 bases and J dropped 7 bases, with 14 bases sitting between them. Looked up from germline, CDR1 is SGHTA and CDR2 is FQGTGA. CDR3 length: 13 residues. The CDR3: CASSPQGGGGYTF. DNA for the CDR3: TGTGCCAGCAGCCCTCAGGGCGGTGGTGGCTACACCTTC.

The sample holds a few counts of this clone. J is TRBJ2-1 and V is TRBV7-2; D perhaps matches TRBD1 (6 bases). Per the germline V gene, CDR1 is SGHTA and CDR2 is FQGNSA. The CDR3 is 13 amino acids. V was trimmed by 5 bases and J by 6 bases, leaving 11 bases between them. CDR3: CASSRQVINEQFF. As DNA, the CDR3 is TGTGCCAGCAGCCGACAGGTTATCAATGAGCAGTTCTTC.

The CDR3 is CASSGTGGGQPQHF. For the CDR3, the DNA is TGCGCCAGCAGCGGCACAGGGGGAGGTCAGCCCCAGCATTTT. This rearrangement joins TRBV5-1 to TRBJ1-5, with 8 positions matching TRBD1. V lost 4 bases to trimming and J lost 6 bases; unmatched junction nucleotides: 6. This CDR3 contains 14 residues. The germline gives CDR1 SGHRS, CDR2 YFSETQ.

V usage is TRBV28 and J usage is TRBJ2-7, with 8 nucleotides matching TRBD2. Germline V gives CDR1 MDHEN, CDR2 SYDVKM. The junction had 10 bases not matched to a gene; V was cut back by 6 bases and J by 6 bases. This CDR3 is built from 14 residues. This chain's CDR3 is CASRAGGGAFEQYF. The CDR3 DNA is TGTGCCAGCAGGGCGGGAGGCGGGGCTTTCGAGCAGTACTTC.

CDR3 sequence: CASSEAKQGASTEAFF. The CDR3 DNA sequence: TGTGCCAGCAGTGAAGCTAAACAGGGGGCGAGCACTGAAGCTTTCTTT. V gene TRBV2 combines with J gene TRBJ1-1, with TRBD1 matching over 9 bases. Germline CDR1 reads SNHLY; CDR2 reads FYNNEI. V lost 0 bases to trimming and J lost 4 bases; unmatched junction nucleotides: 6. This CDR3 is built from 16 residues.

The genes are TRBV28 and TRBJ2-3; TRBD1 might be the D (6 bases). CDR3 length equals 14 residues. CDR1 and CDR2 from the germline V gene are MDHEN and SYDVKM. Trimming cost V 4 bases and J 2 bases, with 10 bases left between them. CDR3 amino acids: CASSWTDLTDTQYF. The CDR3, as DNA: TGTGCCAGCAGTTGGACAGACCTCACAGATACGCAGTATTTT.

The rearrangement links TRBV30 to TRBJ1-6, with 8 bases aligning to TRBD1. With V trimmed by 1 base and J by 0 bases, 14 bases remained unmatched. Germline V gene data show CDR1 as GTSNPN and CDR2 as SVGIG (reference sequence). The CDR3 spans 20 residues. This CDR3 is CAWSARTGGVLSSYNSPLHF. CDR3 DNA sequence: TGTGCCTGGAGTGCACGCACAGGGGGAGTCTTGAGCTCCTATAATTCACCCCTCCACTTT. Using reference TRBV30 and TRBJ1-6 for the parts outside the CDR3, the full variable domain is SQTIHQWPATLVQPVGSPLSLECTVEGTSNPNLYWYRQAAGRGLQLLFYSVGIGQISSEVPQNLSASRPQDRQFILSSKKLLLSDSGFYLCAWSARTGGVLSSYNSPLHFGNGTRLTVT.

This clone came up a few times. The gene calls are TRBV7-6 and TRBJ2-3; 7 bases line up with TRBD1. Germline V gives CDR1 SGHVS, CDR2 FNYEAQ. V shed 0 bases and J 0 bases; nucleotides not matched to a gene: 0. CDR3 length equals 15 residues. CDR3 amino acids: CASSLAQGSTDTQYF. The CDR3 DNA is TGTGCCAGCAGCTTAGCACAGGGGAGCACAGATACGCAGTATTTT.

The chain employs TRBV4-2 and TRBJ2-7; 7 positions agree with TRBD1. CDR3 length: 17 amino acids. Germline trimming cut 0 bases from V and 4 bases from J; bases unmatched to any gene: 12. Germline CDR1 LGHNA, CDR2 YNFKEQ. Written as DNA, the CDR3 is TGTGCCAGCAGCCAAGATACCCGGGACAGAAGACCGTACGAGCAGTACTTC. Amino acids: CASSQDTRDRRPYEQYF.

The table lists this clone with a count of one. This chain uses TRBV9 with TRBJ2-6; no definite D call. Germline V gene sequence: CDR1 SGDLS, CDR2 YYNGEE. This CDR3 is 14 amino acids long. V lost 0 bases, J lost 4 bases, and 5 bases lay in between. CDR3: CASSVGPGANVLTF. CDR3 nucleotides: TGTGCCAGCAGCGTAGGGCCCGGGGCCAACGTCCTGACTTTC.

CDR3 residues: CASSTVGGGTEAFF. Written as DNA, the CDR3 is TGTGCCAGCAGCACAGTCGGGGGAGGCACTGAAGCTTTCTTT. The genes are TRBV7-9 and TRBJ1-1; D is perhaps TRBD1 (5 bases). The CDR3 is 14 amino acids. Trimming removed 5 bases from V and 4 bases from J, with 14 bases in between. Looked up from germline, CDR1 is SEHNR and CDR2 is FQNEAQ (reference sequence).

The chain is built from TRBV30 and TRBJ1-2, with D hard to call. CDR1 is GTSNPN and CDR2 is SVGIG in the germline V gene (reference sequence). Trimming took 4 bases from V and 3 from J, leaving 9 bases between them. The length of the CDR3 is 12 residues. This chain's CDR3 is CAWTLTDYGYTF. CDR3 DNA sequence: TGTGCCTGGACCCTAACGGACTATGGCTACACCTTC. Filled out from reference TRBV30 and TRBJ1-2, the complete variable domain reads SQTIHQWPATLVQPVGSPLSLECTVEGTSNPNLYWYRQAAGRGLQLLFYSVGIGQISSEVPQNLSASRPQDRQFILSSKKLLLSDSGFYLCAWTLTDYGYTFGSGTRLTVV.

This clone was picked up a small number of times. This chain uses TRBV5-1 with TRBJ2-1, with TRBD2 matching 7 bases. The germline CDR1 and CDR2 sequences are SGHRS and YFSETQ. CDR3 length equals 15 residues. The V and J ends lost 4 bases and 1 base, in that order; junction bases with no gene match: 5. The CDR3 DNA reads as TGCGCCAGCAGCCCTACTAGCGTTTCCTACAATGAGCAGTTCTTC. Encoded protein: CASSPTSVSYNEQFF. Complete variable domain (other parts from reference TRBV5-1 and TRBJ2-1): KAGVTQTPRYLIKTRGQQVTLSCSPISGHRSVSWYQQTPGQGLQFLFEYFSETQRNKGNFPGRFSGRQFSNSRSEMNVSTLELGDSALYLCASSPTSVSYNEQFFGPGTRLTVL.

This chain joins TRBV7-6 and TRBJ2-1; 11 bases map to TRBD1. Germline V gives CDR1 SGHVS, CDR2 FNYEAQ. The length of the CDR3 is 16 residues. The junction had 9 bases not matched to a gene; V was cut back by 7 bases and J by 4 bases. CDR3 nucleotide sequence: TGTGCCAGCACCCCGGCCGGGACAGGGGGGTACAATGAGCAGTTCTTC. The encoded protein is CASTPAGTGGYNEQFF.

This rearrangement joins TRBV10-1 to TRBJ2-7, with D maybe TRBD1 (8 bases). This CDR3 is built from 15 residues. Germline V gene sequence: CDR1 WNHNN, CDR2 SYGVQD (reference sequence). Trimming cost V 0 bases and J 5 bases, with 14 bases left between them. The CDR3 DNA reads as TGCGCCAGCAGTGAGTCGGGTACAGGGGGGGACGAGCAGTACTTC. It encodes CASSESGTGGDEQYF.

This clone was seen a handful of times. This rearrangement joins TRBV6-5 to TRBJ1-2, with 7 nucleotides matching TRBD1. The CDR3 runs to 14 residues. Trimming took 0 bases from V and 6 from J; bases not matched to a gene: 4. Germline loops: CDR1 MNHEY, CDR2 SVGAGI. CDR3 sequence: CASSYSRGLHGYTF. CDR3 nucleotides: TGTGCCAGCAGTTACTCAAGGGGGCTCCATGGCTACACCTTC.

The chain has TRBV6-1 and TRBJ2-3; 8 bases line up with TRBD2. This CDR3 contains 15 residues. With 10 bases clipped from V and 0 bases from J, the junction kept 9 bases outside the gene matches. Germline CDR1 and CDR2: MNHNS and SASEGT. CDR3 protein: CAIRRRGDSTDTQYF. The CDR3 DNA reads TGTGCCATCCGGAGGCGGGGGGATAGCACAGATACGCAGTATTTT.

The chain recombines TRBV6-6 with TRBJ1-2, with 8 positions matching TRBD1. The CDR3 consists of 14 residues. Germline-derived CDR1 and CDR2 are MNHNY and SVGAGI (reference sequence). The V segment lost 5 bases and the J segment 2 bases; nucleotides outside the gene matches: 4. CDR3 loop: CASSLRTGNYGYTF. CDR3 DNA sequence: TGTGCCAGCAGTCTAAGGACAGGGAACTATGGCTACACCTTC.